Detailed here is one T cell receptor (beta chain). Its antigen is undetermined. Original processing methods: Junction-only immunoSEQ data arrived without quality scores, meaning filtering differed. Measured with immunoSEQ multiplex PCR; TCRdb has only the in-frame clones, and not every one. V and J calls and clone size come straight from that table; D and trimming were deduced from the DNA. The sample gives about 2,200,000 clones, just over 90% of which show up once; more than 1.5% is in the top ten. This record belongs to a study of shared clonotypes between healthy human individuals. Study-wide findings and caveats: Estimated richness values were generally larger in naive subsets than in memory subsets.

Only CD45RO-negative cells positively selected for CCR7 counted as naive CD8 cells, so terminally differentiated effector memory CD45RA+ cells were excluded. The CDR3 spans 14 residues. This TCR was sampled from a man aged 18 to 35 in good health. Some clones in this sample may be carry-over from other donors' samples. The sample consisted of naive CD8+ T cells from PBMCs. This rearrangement joins TRBV1 to TRBJ2-2. TRBV1 is reported as a pseudogene. The CDR3: CTSSQEGKPGELFF. CDR3 in DNA: TGCACCAGCAGCCAAGAAGGTAAGCCCGGGGAGCTGTTTTTT.